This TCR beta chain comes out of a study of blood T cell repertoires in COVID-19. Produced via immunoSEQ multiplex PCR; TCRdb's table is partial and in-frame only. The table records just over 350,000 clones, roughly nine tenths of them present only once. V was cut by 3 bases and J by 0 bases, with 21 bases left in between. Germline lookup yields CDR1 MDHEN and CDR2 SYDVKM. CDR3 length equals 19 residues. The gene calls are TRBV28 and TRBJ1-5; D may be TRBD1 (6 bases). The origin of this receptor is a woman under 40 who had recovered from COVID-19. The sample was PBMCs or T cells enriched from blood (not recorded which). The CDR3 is CASSFTKLTGRDSNQPQHF. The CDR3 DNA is TGTGCCAGCAGTTTCACTAAACTTACAGGGAGGGATAGCAATCAGCCCCAGCATTTT.